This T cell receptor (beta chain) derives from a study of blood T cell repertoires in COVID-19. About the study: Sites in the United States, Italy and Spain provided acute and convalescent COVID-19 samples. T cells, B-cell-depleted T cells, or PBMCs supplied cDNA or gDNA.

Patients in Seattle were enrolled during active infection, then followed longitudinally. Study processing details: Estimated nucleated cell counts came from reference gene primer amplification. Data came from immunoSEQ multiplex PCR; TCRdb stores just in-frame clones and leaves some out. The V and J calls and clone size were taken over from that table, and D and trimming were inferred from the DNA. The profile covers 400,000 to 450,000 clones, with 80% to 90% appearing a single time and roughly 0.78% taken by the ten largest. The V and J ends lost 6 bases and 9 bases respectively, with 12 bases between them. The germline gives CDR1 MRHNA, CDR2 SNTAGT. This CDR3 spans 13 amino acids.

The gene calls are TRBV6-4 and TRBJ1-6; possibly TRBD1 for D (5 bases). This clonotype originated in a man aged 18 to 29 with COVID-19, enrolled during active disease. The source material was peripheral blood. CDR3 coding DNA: TGTGCCAGCAGGCGGGACGTTCTTTCACCCCTCCACTTT. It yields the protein CASRRDVLSPLHF.